A selection of T cell receptor beta chains follows, all from one sample in a study of CD8+ T cells in alopecia areata. Assay used: immunoSEQ multiplex PCR; TCRdb lists only in-frame clones, some missing. The sample has 100,000 to 150,000 clones; around 49% are singletons. The material was CD8+ T cells sorted from blood, obtained at week 0. The origin of the receptors is a human donor with alopecia areata. Each CDR3 is given with its conserved first and last residue. Fields, in order: V gene, J gene, clone size, D gene, CDR3 protein, CDR3 DNA. The D gene is left open where the match is weak. Size values are once, few and many counts, or a class for expanded clones, and some rows have none.

v_call: TRBV4-2; j_call: TRBJ2-1; clone_size: -; d_call: TRBD2; cdr3_aa: CASSHLAGGRNEQFF; cdr3_nt: TGTGCCAGCAGCCACCTAGCGGGGGGGCGAAATGAGCAGTTCTTC
v_call: TRBV23-1; j_call: TRBJ2-4; clone_size: few; d_call: -; cdr3_aa: CASSQSKATSVRNIQYF; cdr3_nt: TGCGCCAGCAGTCAATCTAAAGCGACTTCGGTGAGGAACATTCAGTACTTC
v_call: TRBV5-1; j_call: TRBJ2-2; clone_size: -; d_call: -; cdr3_aa: CASSFIGGITGELFF; cdr3_nt: TGCGCCAGCAGCTTTATCGGGGGAATCACCGGGGAGCTGTTTTTT
v_call: TRBV29-1; j_call: TRBJ2-3; clone_size: -; d_call: TRBD2; cdr3_aa: CSERGGRTDTQYF; cdr3_nt: TGCAGCGAGCGGGGGGGCCGAACAGATACGCAGTATTTT
v_call: TRBV5-6; j_call: TRBJ2-3; clone_size: -; d_call: -; cdr3_aa: CASSLALAFDTDTQYF; cdr3_nt: TGTGCCAGCAGCTTGGCCCTAGCGTTCGACACAGATACGCAGTATTTT
v_call: TRBV29-1; j_call: TRBJ2-3; clone_size: few; d_call: -; cdr3_aa: CSVEDGQPPDTQYF; cdr3_nt: TGCAGCGTTGAAGATGGCCAACCCCCAGATACGCAGTATTTT
v_call: TRBV10-3; j_call: TRBJ2-1; clone_size: few; d_call: -; cdr3_aa: CAARLEASSYNEQFF; cdr3_nt: TGTGCCGCACGCCTGGAGGCGAGCTCCTACAATGAGCAGTTCTTC
v_call: TRBV4-2; j_call: TRBJ2-7; clone_size: -; d_call: -; cdr3_aa: CASSQGRADYYEQYF; cdr3_nt: TGTGCCAGCAGCCAAGGTCGGGCGGATTACTACGAGCAGTACTTC
v_call: TRBV29-1; j_call: TRBJ2-3; clone_size: -; d_call: TRBD2; cdr3_aa: CSVEGTSGDPTDTQYF; cdr3_nt: TGCAGCGTTGAAGGGACTAGCGGGGACCCCACAGATACGCAGTATTTT
v_call: TRBV10-2; j_call: TRBJ2-7; clone_size: -; d_call: -; cdr3_aa: CASSEPRAKYEQYF; cdr3_nt: TGCGCCAGCAGTGAGCCGAGAGCTAAATACGAGCAGTACTTC
v_call: TRBV6-5; j_call: TRBJ2-7; clone_size: once; d_call: -; cdr3_aa: CASSYGLTYERYF; cdr3_nt: TGTGCCAGCAGTTACGGGCTTACCTACGAGCGGTACTTC
v_call: TRBV4-1; j_call: TRBJ2-3; clone_size: few; d_call: -; cdr3_aa: CASSQPSVTDTQYF; cdr3_nt: TGCGCCAGCAGCCAACCTAGCGTAACAGATACGCAGTATTTT
v_call: TRBV7-9; j_call: TRBJ1-5; clone_size: -; d_call: TRBD1; cdr3_aa: CASSNGQGAYQPQHF; cdr3_nt: TGTGCCAGCAGCAATGGACAGGGCGCTTATCAGCCCCAGCATTTT
v_call: TRBV11-2; j_call: TRBJ2-3; clone_size: few; d_call: -; cdr3_aa: CASSLVAAPSDTQYF; cdr3_nt: TGTGCCAGCAGCTTAGTGGCAGCCCCCTCAGATACGCAGTATTTT
v_call: TRBV29-1; j_call: TRBJ2-7; clone_size: -; d_call: -; cdr3_aa: CSAREEPKSYEQYF; cdr3_nt: TGCAGCGCTAGAGAAGAGCCGAAATCCTACGAGCAGTACTTC
v_call: TRBV30; j_call: TRBJ1-1; clone_size: -; d_call: -; cdr3_aa: CAWSVMDTEAFF; cdr3_nt: TGTGCCTGGAGTGTGATGGACACTGAAGCTTTCTTT
v_call: TRBV9; j_call: TRBJ1-5; clone_size: -; d_call: TRBD1; cdr3_aa: CASSYTGGQNQPQHF; cdr3_nt: TGTGCCAGCAGCTACACAGGGGGCCAAAATCAGCCCCAGCATTTT
v_call: TRBV6-1; j_call: TRBJ2-7; clone_size: once; d_call: TRBD1; cdr3_aa: CASSVTGSSHEQYF; cdr3_nt: TGTGCCAGCAGTGTGACAGGGAGTAGTCACGAGCAGTACTTC
v_call: TRBV9; j_call: TRBJ2-3; clone_size: -; d_call: TRBD2; cdr3_aa: CASSVEGLAGTDTQYF; cdr3_nt: TGTGCCAGCAGCGTAGAGGGGTTAGCGGGAACAGATACGCAGTATTTT
v_call: TRBV5-6; j_call: TRBJ1-5; clone_size: -; d_call: -; cdr3_aa: CASSYYRQESNQPQHF; cdr3_nt: TGTGCCAGCAGCTATTACAGACAGGAGAGCAATCAGCCCCAGCATTTT
v_call: TRBV6-5; j_call: TRBJ2-5; clone_size: -; d_call: -; cdr3_aa: CASSYNRGQETQYF; cdr3_nt: TGTGCCAGCAGTTACAACAGAGGGCAAGAGACCCAGTACTTC
v_call: TRBV18; j_call: TRBJ1-6; clone_size: many; d_call: -; cdr3_aa: CASSPTVLNSPLHF; cdr3_nt: TGTGCCAGCTCACCGACGGTTCTCAATTCACCCCTCCACTTT
v_call: TRBV5-1; j_call: TRBJ1-5; clone_size: -; d_call: -; cdr3_aa: CASSFSDRYQPQHF; cdr3_nt: TGCGCCAGCAGCTTTTCGGACAGATATCAGCCCCAGCATTTT
v_call: TRBV19; j_call: TRBJ1-1; clone_size: few; d_call: TRBD1; cdr3_aa: CASSPGQGTEAFF; cdr3_nt: TGTGCCAGTAGCCCGGGACAGGGGACTGAAGCTTTCTTT
v_call: TRBV29-1; j_call: TRBJ2-3; clone_size: few; d_call: TRBD1; cdr3_aa: CSVEGWDRGTDTQYF; cdr3_nt: TGCAGCGTTGAAGGGTGGGACAGGGGCACAGATACGCAGTATTTT
v_call: TRBV7-9; j_call: TRBJ2-2; clone_size: few; d_call: -; cdr3_aa: CASGAASSRPGELFF; cdr3_nt: TGTGCCAGCGGGGCGGCGAGCAGCCGGCCCGGGGAGCTGTTTTTT
v_call: TRBV5-6; j_call: TRBJ1-1; clone_size: few; d_call: TRBD1; cdr3_aa: CASEDRGNTEAFF; cdr3_nt: TGTGCCAGCGAGGACAGGGGAAACACTGAAGCTTTCTTT
v_call: TRBV4-1; j_call: TRBJ1-2; clone_size: -; d_call: TRBD1; cdr3_aa: CASSQDRTGLSGYTF; cdr3_nt: TGCGCCAGCAGCCAAGACCGGACAGGGTTAAGTGGCTACACCTTC
v_call: TRBV29-1; j_call: TRBJ2-7; clone_size: -; d_call: TRBD1; cdr3_aa: CSVEGQEFYEQYF; cdr3_nt: TGCAGCGTTGAGGGACAGGAATTCTACGAGCAGTACTTC
v_call: TRBV21-1; j_call: TRBJ2-1; clone_size: -; d_call: -; cdr3_aa: CASSKKGPTYNEQFF; cdr3_nt: TGTGCCAGCAGCAAAAAGGGACCCACCTACAATGAGCAGTTCTTC
v_call: TRBV5-4; j_call: TRBJ1-5; clone_size: -; d_call: -; cdr3_aa: CASSLEGSNQPQHF; cdr3_nt: TGTGCCAGCAGCTTGGAGGGGAGCAATCAGCCCCAGCATTTT
v_call: TRBV7-3; j_call: TRBJ1-1; clone_size: medium-sized; d_call: -; cdr3_aa: CASSPGLLGTEAFF; cdr3_nt: TGTGCCAGCAGCCCGGGACTGTTAGGCACTGAAGCTTTCTTT
v_call: TRBV29-1; j_call: TRBJ2-2; clone_size: once; d_call: TRBD1; cdr3_aa: CSVGTGDGGELFF; cdr3_nt: TGCAGCGTTGGTACAGGGGACGGCGGGGAGCTGTTTTTT
v_call: TRBV29-1; j_call: TRBJ2-7; clone_size: -; d_call: -; cdr3_aa: CSVEGMGLDGEQYF; cdr3_nt: TGCAGCGTTGAAGGTATGGGTTTGGATGGCGAGCAGTACTTC
v_call: TRBV6-5; j_call: TRBJ1-6; clone_size: -; d_call: -; cdr3_aa: CASSYSVGGSPLHF; cdr3_nt: TGTGCCAGCAGTTACTCGGTGGGGGGATCACCCCTCCACTTT
v_call: TRBV6-6; j_call: TRBJ2-7; clone_size: -; d_call: -; cdr3_aa: CASSYWGPSYEQYF; cdr3_nt: TGTGCCAGCAGTTACTGGGGGCCAAGTTACGAGCAGTACTTC
v_call: TRBV7-2; j_call: TRBJ1-6; clone_size: -; d_call: -; cdr3_aa: CASSLAGRSPLHF; cdr3_nt: TGTGCCAGCAGCCTAGCAGGGAGATCACCCCTCCACTTT
v_call: TRBV27; j_call: TRBJ2-7; clone_size: -; d_call: TRBD1; cdr3_aa: CASSSVGTGFYEQYF; cdr3_nt: TGTGCCAGCAGTTCCGTCGGGACAGGTTTCTACGAGCAGTACTTC
v_call: TRBV7-8; j_call: TRBJ2-5; clone_size: -; d_call: -; cdr3_aa: CASSFSETQYF; cdr3_nt: TGTGCCAGCAGCTTTTCCGAGACCCAGTACTTC
v_call: TRBV27; j_call: TRBJ1-5; clone_size: few; d_call: -; cdr3_aa: CASSLNRGNQPQHF; cdr3_nt: TGTGCCAGCAGTTTAAATAGGGGCAATCAGCCCCAGCATTTT
v_call: TRBV7-8; j_call: TRBJ2-5; clone_size: few; d_call: -; cdr3_aa: CASSLDLEETQYF; cdr3_nt: TGTGCCAGCAGCTTAGACCTAGAAGAGACCCAGTACTTC
v_call: TRBV2; j_call: TRBJ2-7; clone_size: few; d_call: -; cdr3_aa: CASSEVGAASYEQYF; cdr3_nt: TGTGCCAGCAGTGAGGTAGGGGCTGCCTCCTACGAGCAGTACTTC
v_call: TRBV30; j_call: TRBJ1-1; clone_size: few; d_call: -; cdr3_aa: CAWSVEGNTEAFF; cdr3_nt: TGTGCCTGGAGTGTGGAAGGGAACACTGAAGCTTTCTTT
v_call: TRBV11-2; j_call: TRBJ2-2; clone_size: -; d_call: TRBD2; cdr3_aa: CASSLAGGQGRELFF; cdr3_nt: TGTGCCAGCAGCCTAGCGGGAGGGCAGGGCCGGGAGCTGTTTTTT
v_call: TRBV5-6; j_call: TRBJ2-5; clone_size: -; d_call: TRBD1; cdr3_aa: CASSLLETGAIETQYF; cdr3_nt: TGTGCCAGCAGCTTGTTAGAGACAGGGGCCATAGAGACCCAGTACTTC
v_call: TRBV30; j_call: TRBJ1-4; clone_size: once; d_call: -; cdr3_aa: CAWKSGPEEYREGEKLFF; cdr3_nt: TGTGCCTGGAAGTCGGGACCCGAGGAATACAGGGAGGGCGAAAAACTGTTTTTT
v_call: TRBV6-5; j_call: TRBJ1-1; clone_size: -; d_call: -; cdr3_aa: CASSSQGSYTEAFF; cdr3_nt: TGTGCCAGCAGTTCCCAGGGGTCCTACACTGAAGCTTTCTTT
v_call: TRBV4-1; j_call: TRBJ1-6; clone_size: -; d_call: TRBD1; cdr3_aa: CASSQVGQGNSPLHF; cdr3_nt: TGCGCCAGCAGCCAAGTGGGACAGGGCAATTCACCCCTCCACTTT
v_call: TRBV18; j_call: TRBJ1-6; clone_size: few; d_call: TRBD1; cdr3_aa: CASSLDRGIAPLHF; cdr3_nt: TGTGCCAGCTCACTGGACAGGGGGATTGCACCCCTCCACTTT
v_call: TRBV13; j_call: TRBJ2-5; clone_size: -; d_call: -; cdr3_aa: CASSRESQETQYF; cdr3_nt: TGTGCCAGCAGCCGGGAGTCCCAAGAGACCCAGTACTTC
v_call: TRBV6-5; j_call: TRBJ2-5; clone_size: few; d_call: TRBD2; cdr3_aa: CASSYPTSGEETQYF; cdr3_nt: TGTGCCAGCAGTTACCCAACTAGCGGGGAAGAGACCCAGTACTTC
v_call: TRBV29-1; j_call: TRBJ2-1; clone_size: few; d_call: -; cdr3_aa: CSVTGTLYNEQFF; cdr3_nt: TGCAGCGTAACAGGAACCCTATACAATGAGCAGTTCTTC